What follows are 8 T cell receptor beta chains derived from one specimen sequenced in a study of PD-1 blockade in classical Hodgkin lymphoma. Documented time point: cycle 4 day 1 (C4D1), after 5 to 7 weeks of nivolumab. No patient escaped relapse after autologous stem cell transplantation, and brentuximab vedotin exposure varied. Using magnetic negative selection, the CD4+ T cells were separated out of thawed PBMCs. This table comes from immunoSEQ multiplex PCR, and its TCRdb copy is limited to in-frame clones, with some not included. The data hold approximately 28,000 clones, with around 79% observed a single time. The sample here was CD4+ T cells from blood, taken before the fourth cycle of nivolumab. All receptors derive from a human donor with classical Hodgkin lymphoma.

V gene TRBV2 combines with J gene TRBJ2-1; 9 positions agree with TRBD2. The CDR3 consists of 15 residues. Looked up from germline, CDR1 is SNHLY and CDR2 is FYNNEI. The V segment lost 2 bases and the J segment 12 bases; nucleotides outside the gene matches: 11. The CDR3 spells CASSELLAGEGWQFF. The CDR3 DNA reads TGTGCCAGCAGTGAACTGTTAGCGGGGGAGGGTTGGCAGTTCTTC.

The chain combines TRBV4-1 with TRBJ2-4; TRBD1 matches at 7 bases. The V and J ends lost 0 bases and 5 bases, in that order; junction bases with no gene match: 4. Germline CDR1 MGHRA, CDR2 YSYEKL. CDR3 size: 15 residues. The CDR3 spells CASSQEGGSQNIQYF. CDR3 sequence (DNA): TGCGCCAGCAGCCAAGAAGGGGGCAGTCAAAACATTCAGTACTTC.

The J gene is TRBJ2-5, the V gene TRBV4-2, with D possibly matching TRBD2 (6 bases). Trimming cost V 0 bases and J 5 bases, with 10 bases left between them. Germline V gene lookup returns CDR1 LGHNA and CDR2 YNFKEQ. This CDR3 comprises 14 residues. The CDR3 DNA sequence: TGTGCCAGCAGCCAAGAGGGACTGGGGGAGACCCAGTACTTC. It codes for CASSQEGLGETQYF.

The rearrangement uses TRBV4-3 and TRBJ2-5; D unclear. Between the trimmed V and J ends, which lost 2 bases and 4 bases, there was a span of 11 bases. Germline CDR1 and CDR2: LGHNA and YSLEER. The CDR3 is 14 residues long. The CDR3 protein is CASSQFVLIETQYF. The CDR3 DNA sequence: TGCGCCAGCAGCCAATTTGTCCTCATAGAGACCCAGTACTTC.

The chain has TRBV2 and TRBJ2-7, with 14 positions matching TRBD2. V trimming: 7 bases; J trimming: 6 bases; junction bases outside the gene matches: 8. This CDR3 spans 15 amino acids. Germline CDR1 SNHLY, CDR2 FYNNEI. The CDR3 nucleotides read TGTGCCAGCACCATGATGACTAGCGGGGGGGGCGAGCAGTACTTC. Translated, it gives CASTMMTSGGGEQYF.

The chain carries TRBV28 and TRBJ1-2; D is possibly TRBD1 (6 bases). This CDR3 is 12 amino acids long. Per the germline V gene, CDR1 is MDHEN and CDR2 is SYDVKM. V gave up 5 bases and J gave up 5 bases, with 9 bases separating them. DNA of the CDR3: TGTGCCAGCAGTCTAAGGGGGTATGGCTACACCTTC. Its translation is CASSLRGYGYTF.

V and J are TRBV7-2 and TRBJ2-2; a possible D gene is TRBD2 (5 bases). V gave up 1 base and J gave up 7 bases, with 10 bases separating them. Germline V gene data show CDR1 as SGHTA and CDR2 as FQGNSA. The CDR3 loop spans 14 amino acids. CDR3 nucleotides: TGTGCCAGCAGCTTAGTTCTAGCCGGCGGGGAGCTGTTTTTT. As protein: CASSLVLAGGELFF. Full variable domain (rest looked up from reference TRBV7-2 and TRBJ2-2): GAGVSQSPSNKVTEKGKDVELRCDPISGHTALYWYRQSLGQGLEFLIYFQGNSAPDKSGLPSDRFSAERTGGSVSTLTIQRTQQEDSAVYLCASSLVLAGGELFFGEGSRLTVL.

The CDR3 region has the DNA TGTGCCATCAGTGCTCGCCAGAAAGGGACTAATGAAAAACTGTTTTTT. Its protein product is CAISARQKGTNEKLFF. The genes are TRBV10-3 and TRBJ1-4; the D is unclear. CDR1 and CDR2 from the germline V gene are ENHRY and SYGVKD. Trimming pared 4 bases from V and 2 bases from J, leaving 14 bases between. The CDR3 is 16 amino acids.